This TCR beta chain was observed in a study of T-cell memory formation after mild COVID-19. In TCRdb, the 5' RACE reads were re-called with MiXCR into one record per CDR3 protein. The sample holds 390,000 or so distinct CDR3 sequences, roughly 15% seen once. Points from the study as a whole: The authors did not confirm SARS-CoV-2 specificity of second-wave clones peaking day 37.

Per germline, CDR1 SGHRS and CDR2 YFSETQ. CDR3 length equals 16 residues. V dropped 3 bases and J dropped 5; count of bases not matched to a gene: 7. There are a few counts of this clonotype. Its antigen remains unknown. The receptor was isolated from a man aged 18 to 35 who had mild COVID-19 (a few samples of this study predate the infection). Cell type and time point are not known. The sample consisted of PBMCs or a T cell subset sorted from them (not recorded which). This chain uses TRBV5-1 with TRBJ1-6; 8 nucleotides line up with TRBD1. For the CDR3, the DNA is TGCGCCAGCAGCTCCCTCGGACAGGGTAATAATTCACCCCTCCACTTT. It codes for CASSSLGQGNNSPLHF.